This TCR beta chain was identified in a study of regulatory T cells in long-lasting Graves disease. Study-level results: Newly diagnosed disease favored TRBV20-1 and TRBJ2-1 over persistent disease. Persistent-disease Graves' patients showed less TCR diversity than new cases.

iRepertoire HTBI primers and Arm-PCR of CDR3 regions built TCR beta libraries. From the multiplex PCR reads, TCRdb called clonotypes with MiXCR, one entry per CDR3 protein. In the table there are roughly 400,000 distinct CDR3 sequences, about 20% of which are singletons. With V trimmed by 2 bases and J by 4 bases, 5 bases remained unmatched. Germline CDR1 and CDR2: MNHEY and SMNVEV (reference sequence). CDR3 length: 15 amino acids. Time point given: persistent/refractory GD, antithyroid drugs over 5 years with positive TRAb. PBMCs provided the RNA from which the TCR library was made. In its sample, this clonotype was seen many times. Its antigen is still unknown.

This TCR was recovered from a female donor with Graves disease. The chain recombines TRBV27 with TRBJ2-5; 9 positions match TRBD1. Sequenced here: peripheral blood mononuclear cells (PBMCs), sampled when the disease was refractory, from a patient treated with antithyroid drugs. CDR3 sequence reads: CASSLGTGRGETQYF. CDR3 nucleotide sequence: TGTGCCAGCAGTTTAGGGACAGGGAGGGGAGAGACCCAGTACTTC.